Listed here are 25 T cell receptor beta chains from one sample, sequenced in a study of T cell clonality in common variable immunodeficiency. Profiled with immunoSEQ multiplex PCR; TCRdb holds only in-frame clones, not every one. The sample yields about 50,000 clones, without any singletons. Sequenced material: peripheral blood mononuclear cells. These receptors came from a person aged 18 to 75 in good health.

This clone was seen repeatedly, ten times or more. The CDR3 goes on 3 residues after the read ends, and that part is filled in from the germline J gene. This chain uses TRBV5-1 with TRBJ2-7; 11 nucleotides match TRBD2. Per germline, CDR1 SGHRS and CDR2 YFSETQ. With V trimmed by 2 bases and J by 4 bases, 8 bases remained unmatched. The CDR3 totals 16 residues. The CDR3 region is CASSFGGTSGYYEQYF. CDR3 DNA, as far as it was read: TGCGCCAGCAGCTTTGGTGGGACTAGCGGATATTACGAG.

In this sample, this clone turned up many times. The CDR3 sequence is CSARDQEGAAYEQYF. Partial CDR3 DNA: TGCAGTGCTAGAGATCAGGAGGGGGCAGCATACGAG. V and J are TRBV20-1 and TRBJ2-7; D perhaps matches TRBD1 (7 bases). The read finishes 3 residues shy of the CDR3 end, and the germline J gene is used to complete it. This CDR3 has 15 residues. The germline V gene has CDR1 DFQATT and CDR2 SNEGSKA (reference sequence). V lost 0 bases and J 4 bases, leaving 16 bases between the germline ends.

This clone appeared many times. Coverage ceases 3 residues before the CDR3 finishes, and the germline J gene fills in the end. This chain uses TRBV20-1 with TRBJ1-2, with TRBD1 identical over 8 bases. Losses at the gene ends were 0 bases for V and 3 bases for J; bases not matched to a gene: 6. Germline V lookup: CDR1 DFQATT, CDR2 SNEGSKA (reference sequence). The CDR3 consists of 15 residues. CDR3 residues: CSARDRQGPDYGYTF. The CDR3 DNA, read in part, is TGCAGTGCTAGAGATCGACAGGGGCCCGACTATGGC.

This clone has ten or more counts. The CDR3 DNA, read in part, is TGCAGTCCGGCCAGGGGGCGCTCTGGGGCCAACGTC. It yields the protein CSPARGRSGANV. The full CDR3 is CSPARGRSGANVLTF. V and J are TRBV20-1 and TRBJ2-6; 8 positions match TRBD1. The read ends 3 residues before the CDR3 terminus; that terminus is restored from the germline J gene. Germline assignment: CDR1 DFQATT and CDR2 SNEGSKA (reference sequence). V dropped 8 bases and J dropped 0; count of bases not matched to a gene: 6. The CDR3 is 15 residues long.

The table lists this clone with many counts. Read sequence stops 3 residues before the CDR3 end, and the germline J gene provides the missing end. The chain couples TRBV20-1 to TRBJ1-2, with D possibly TRBD1 on 5 matching bases. This CDR3 contains 14 residues. Germline loops: CDR1 DFQATT, CDR2 SNEGSKA (reference sequence). The V gene lost 0 bases and the J gene lost 3 bases, with 11 bases spanning the gap. The sequenced part of the CDR3 DNA is TGCAGTGCTAGAGATGGGGGGAGAGACTATGGC. The encoded protein is CSARDGGRDYG. The CDR3 in full is CSARDGGRDYGYTF.

The table lists this clone with many counts. The DNA ends 3 residues before the CDR3 does, and the rest of the CDR3 is filled in from the germline J gene. The chain is built from TRBV5-1 and TRBJ1-5; 7 nucleotides align to TRBD1. The V gene end was trimmed by 4 bases and the J gene end by 7 bases; junction bases not matched to a gene: 8. Germline V gene data show CDR1 as SGHRS and CDR2 as YFSETQ. The CDR3 spans 14 residues. CDR3 amino acids: CASSPTGENQPQHF. Partial CDR3 DNA: TGCGCCAGCAGCCCTACAGGGGAGAACCAGCCC.

This clone was recorded at least ten times. The read gets to within 3 residues of the CDR3 end, and the germline J gene fills in the rest. The gene calls are TRBV18 and TRBJ2-1; 14 bases agree with TRBD2. Germline values: CDR1 KGHSH, CDR2 LQKENI. The CDR3 covers 22 residues. V dropped 3 bases and J dropped 0; count of bases not matched to a gene: 16. The CDR3 protein is CASSPFLPGTSGSRVSYNEQFF. Partial CDR3 DNA: TGTGCCAGCTCACCGTTCCTCCCCGGGACTAGCGGGAGCCGGGTCTCCTACAATGAG.

This clone was detected many times. Read data end 3 residues before the CDR3 end; the end is taken from the germline J gene. V gene TRBV5-1 combines with J gene TRBJ1-2, with TRBD1 identical over 7 bases. The V and J ends lost 3 bases and 7 bases, in that order; junction bases with no gene match: 9. Germline CDR1 SGHRS, CDR2 YFSETQ. The CDR3 length is 14 residues. Incomplete CDR3 DNA: TGCGCCAGCAGCTCTCGACAGGGTTCAAGTGGC. Amino acid sequence: CASSSRQGSSG. The whole CDR3 protein reads CASSSRQGSSGYTF.

In the case of this clone: The read terminates 3 residues ahead of where the CDR3 ends, so the germline J gene completes it. The rearrangement uses TRBV7-9 and TRBJ2-7, with 7 bases fitting TRBD1. The CDR3 consists of 15 residues. The ends lost 4 bases at V and 2 bases at J; junction bases unmatched: 8. Germline V gene lookup returns CDR1 SEHNR and CDR2 FQNEAQ (reference sequence). CDR3 loop: CASSSTGVQTYEQYF. The sequenced CDR3 bases are TGTGCCAGCAGCTCAACAGGGGTCCAGACCTACGAG.

To note about this clone: Read data end 3 residues before the CDR3 end; the end is taken from the germline J gene. This chain connects TRBV18 to TRBJ2-3; no firm D call. Germline V lookup: CDR1 KGHSH, CDR2 LQKENI. The CDR3 covers 13 residues. The part of the CDR3 DNA that was read is TGTGCCAGCTCACCAGGGCCGGATCAGCCG. Residues: CASSPGPDQP. The entire CDR3 protein is CASSPGPDQPQYF.

This clone occurred many times. The CDR3 end lies 3 residues beyond the end of the read and is filled in from the germline J gene. V is TRBV10-3 and J is TRBJ2-7; 8 bases line up with TRBD2. CDR1 and CDR2 from the germline V gene are ENHRY and SYGVKD. The CDR3 sequence is 16 residues long. J lost 3 bases, V lost 4 bases, and 11 bases had no gene match. CDR3 DNA (partial): TGTGCCATCAGTGCCAACCCGTTAGCGGGGAGCTACGAG. Translation: CAISANPLAGSYE. Given in full, the CDR3 is CAISANPLAGSYEQYF.

Ten or more counts support this clone. The observed sequence ends 3 residues before the CDR3 terminus, with the missing tail filled in from the germline J gene. The rearrangement uses TRBV20-1 and TRBJ2-3, with TRBD2 identical over 9 bases. The CDR3 spans 15 residues. Germline-derived CDR1 and CDR2 are DFQATT and SNEGSKA (reference sequence). Trimming took 7 bases from V and 6 from J; bases not matched to a gene: 14. This CDR3 is CSVHSEREVRDTQYF. CDR3 DNA, as far as it was read: TGCAGTGTACACAGTGAGCGGGAGGTCAGGGATACG.

This clone was seen ten or more times. The read falls 3 residues short of the CDR3 end, and the missing part is taken from the germline J gene. The V and J genes are TRBV29-1 and TRBJ1-4; D gene ambiguous. CDR1 is SQVTM and CDR2 is ANQGSEA in the germline V gene. The V end lost 4 bases, the J end lost 0 bases, and 6 bases lay between the germline ends. This CDR3 is built from 13 residues. The CDR3 sequence: CSVGASTNEKLFF. Incomplete CDR3 DNA: TGCAGCGTTGGAGCTTCAACTAATGAAAAA. Full variable domain (rest looked up from reference TRBV29-1 and TRBJ1-4): SAVISQKPSRDICQRGTSLTIQCQVDSQVTMMFWYRQQPGQSLTLIATANQGSEATYESGFVIDKFPISRPNLTFSTLTVSNMSPEDSSIYLCSVGASTNEKLFFGSGTQLSVL.

This clone was found many times. The read ends 3 residues before the CDR3 terminus; that terminus is restored from the germline J gene. This chain joins TRBV19 and TRBJ2-6; a weak D match, TRBD1 (6 bases). Trimming took off 10 bases at V and 0 bases at J, with 13 bases between the two ends. This CDR3 contains 15 residues. The germline gives CDR1 LNHDA, CDR2 SQIVND (reference sequence). The sequenced part of the CDR3 DNA is TGTGCCACCCAGGACAGTAACTCTGGGGCCAACGTC. Translating it yields CATQDSNSGANV. The whole CDR3 protein is CATQDSNSGANVLTF.

Incomplete CDR3 DNA: TGTGCCAGCAGAGTACCGGGACAGGGCAATGAAAAG. It specifies CASRVPGQGNEK. The complete CDR3 reads CASRVPGQGNEKLFF. V usage is TRBV2 and J usage is TRBJ2-2; 9 nucleotides match TRBD1. Read data end 3 residues before the CDR3 end; the end is taken from the germline J gene. Germline V lookup: CDR1 SNHLY, CDR2 FYNNEI. The CDR3 is 15 residues long.

This clone has ten or more counts. The read ends 3 residues early relative to the CDR3; the germline J gene fills the gap. The chain recombines TRBV6-1 with TRBJ2-3; the match to TRBD2 covers 8 bases. V shed 6 bases and J 1 base; nucleotides not matched to a gene: 6. From germline, CDR1 is MNHNS and CDR2 SASEGT. The CDR3 is 15 residues long. The CDR3 loop is CASSELAVGTDTQYF. CDR3 DNA, as far as it was read: TGTGCCAGCAGCGAACTAGCGGTGGGCACAGATACG.

This clone was detected ten times or more. Read data end 3 residues before the CDR3 end; the end is taken from the germline J gene. The J gene is TRBJ2-1, the V gene TRBV18, with a possible D match to TRBD2 (6 bases). The CDR3 length is 14 residues. V lost 4 bases and J 5 bases, leaving 12 bases between the germline ends. Germline V gene sequence: CDR1 KGHSH, CDR2 LQKENI. Incomplete CDR3 DNA: TGTGCCAGCTCACGGGGGGTCAGGGACAATGAG. As protein: CASSRGVRDNE. The entire CDR3 is CASSRGVRDNEQFF.

This clone occurred many times. The CDR3 extends 3 residues past the end of the read, so its final part is completed from the germline J gene. The gene calls are TRBV10-2 and TRBJ2-1, with D possibly TRBD2 on 6 matching bases. V lost 10 bases to trimming and J lost 0 bases, with 19 bases between them. This CDR3 spans 16 amino acids. Germline V CDR1 and CDR2: WSHSY, SAAADI. CDR3 bases read: TGCGCCACCAGACATAGCGGCCAATACTCCTACAATGAG. It encodes CATRHSGQYSYNE. From start to end, the CDR3 is CATRHSGQYSYNEQFF.

This clone was detected ten times or more. The CDR3 is cut off 3 residues early in the read; its end comes from the germline J gene. J is TRBJ2-1 and V is TRBV7-2; TRBD2 aligns across 9 bases. Germline V CDR1 and CDR2: SGHTA, FQGNSA. Unmatched junction bases numbered 4, after V lost 4 bases and J lost 3 bases. The CDR3 is 15 residues long. The DNA read from the CDR3 is TGTGCCAGCAGCTATAGCGGGGGCTTCTACAATGAG. Translated, it gives CASSYSGGFYNE. The whole CDR3 sequence reads CASSYSGGFYNEQFF.

This clone was recorded a few times. The CDR3 is cut off 3 residues early in the read; its end comes from the germline J gene. The rearrangement joins TRBV18 to TRBJ2-5, with 8 positions matching TRBD2. V shed 2 bases, J shed 4 bases, and the junction held 6 bases outside the gene matches. Germline CDR1 KGHSH, CDR2 LQKENI. The CDR3 has 15 residues. CDR3 DNA, as far as it was read: TGTGCCAGCTCACCAGGAACGGGGGGGTCAGAGACC. This encodes CASSPGTGGSET. The entire CDR3 protein reads CASSPGTGGSETQYF.

This clone was recorded at least ten times. The read halts 3 residues ahead of the CDR3 end, with the missing end drawn from the germline J gene. This chain connects TRBV5-6 to TRBJ2-1; no firm D call. The germline gives CDR1 SGHDT, CDR2 YYEEEE. Trimming took 1 base from V and 5 from J, leaving 10 bases between them. The CDR3 runs 14 residues. The sequenced CDR3 bases are TGTGCCAGCAGCTTGTTGGCCTTGAACAATGAG. It codes for CASSLLALNNE. The whole CDR3 reads CASSLLALNNEQFF. Together with reference TRBV5-6 and TRBJ2-1, the CDR3 gives the full variable domain: DAGVTQSPTHLIKTRGQQVTLRCSPKSGHDTVSWYQQALGQGPQFIFQYYEEEERQRGNFPDRFSGHQFPNYSSELNVNALLLGDSALYLCASSLLALNNEQFFGPGTRLTVL.

This clone showed up just a few times. Read coverage stops 3 residues before the CDR3 terminus; the germline J gene supplies the remainder. J is TRBJ1-1 and V is TRBV7-6, with 7 nucleotides matching TRBD1. V lost 0 bases, J lost 2 bases, and 3 bases stayed unmatched. This CDR3 contains 15 residues. Germline lookup yields CDR1 SGHVS and CDR2 FNYEAQ. The covered CDR3 bases are TGTGCCAGCAGCTTAGCGCAGGGGGTCAACACTGAA. Encoded protein: CASSLAQGVNTE. In full, the CDR3 reads CASSLAQGVNTEAFF.

This clone was found many times. Coverage ceases 3 residues before the CDR3 finishes, and the germline J gene fills in the end. V is TRBV20-1 and J is TRBJ1-6; TRBD1 is a possible D gene (5 bases). The CDR3 is 13 amino acids. V lost 5 bases, J lost 5 bases, and 10 bases lay in between. Germline V gives CDR1 DFQATT, CDR2 SNEGSKA (reference sequence). The covered CDR3 bases are TGCAGTGCTCGGACAACAGATAATTCACCC. Translated, it gives CSARTTDNSP. The entire CDR3 protein reads CSARTTDNSPLHF.

This clone has ten or more counts. Coverage ceases 3 residues before the CDR3 finishes, and the germline J gene fills in the end. The genes are TRBV30 and TRBJ2-3, with 14 nucleotides matching TRBD2. Germline values: CDR1 GTSNPN, CDR2 SVGIG (reference sequence). The CDR3 contains 15 residues. The CDR3 reads CSGTSGSIGTDTQYF. The CDR3 bases that were read are TGTTCCGGGACTAGCGGGAGCATAGGTACAGATACG.

This clone showed up just a few times. From the germline J gene comes the end of the CDR3, since the read stops 3 residues before it. The V gene is TRBV2, the J gene TRBJ2-2, with D perhaps matching TRBD1 or TRBD2 (5 bases each). The germline CDR1 and CDR2 sequences are SNHLY and FYNNEI. V lost 7 bases and J 4 bases, leaving 19 bases between the germline ends. The length of the CDR3 is 16 residues. The sequenced CDR3 bases are TGTGCCAGCACCCCGCCAGGGAGATTTCGCACCGGGGAG. This codes for CASTPPGRFRTGE. The entire CDR3 sequence reads CASTPPGRFRTGELFF.